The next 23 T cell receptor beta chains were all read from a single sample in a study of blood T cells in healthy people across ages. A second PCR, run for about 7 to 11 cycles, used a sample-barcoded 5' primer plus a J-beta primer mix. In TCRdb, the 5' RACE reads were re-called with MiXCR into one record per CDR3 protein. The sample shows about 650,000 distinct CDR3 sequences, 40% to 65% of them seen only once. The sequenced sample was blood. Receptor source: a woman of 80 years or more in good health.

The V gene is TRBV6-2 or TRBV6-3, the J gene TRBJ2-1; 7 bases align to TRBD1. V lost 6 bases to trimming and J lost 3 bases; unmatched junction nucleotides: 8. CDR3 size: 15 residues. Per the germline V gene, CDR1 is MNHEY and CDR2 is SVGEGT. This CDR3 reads CASRTRRQGYNEQFF. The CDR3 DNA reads TGTGCCAGCAGAACTCGAAGACAGGGCTACAATGAGCAGTTCTTC.

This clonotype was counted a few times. The CDR3: CASRVAPYNEQFF. CDR3 in DNA: TGCGCCAGCCGGGTAGCGCCCTACAATGAGCAGTTCTTC. The chain links TRBV5-1 to TRBJ2-1; the D gene is possibly TRBD2 (5 bases). CDR3 length: 13 amino acids. CDR1 and CDR2 (germline): SGHRS, YFSETQ. V shed 7 bases and J shed 2 bases, with 10 bases lying between them.

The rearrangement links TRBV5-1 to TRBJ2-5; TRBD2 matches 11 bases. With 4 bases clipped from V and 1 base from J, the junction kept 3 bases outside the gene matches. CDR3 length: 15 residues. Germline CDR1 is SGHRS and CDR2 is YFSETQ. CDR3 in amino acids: CASSQGTSGQETQYF. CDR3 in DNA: TGCGCCAGCAGCCAGGGGACTAGCGGCCAAGAGACCCAGTACTTC.

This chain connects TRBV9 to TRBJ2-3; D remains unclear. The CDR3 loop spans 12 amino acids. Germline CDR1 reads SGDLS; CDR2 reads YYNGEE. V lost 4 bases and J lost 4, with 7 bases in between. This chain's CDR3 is CASSRSPDTQYF. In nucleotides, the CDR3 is TGTGCCAGCAGCCGCTCGCCAGATACGCAGTATTTT.

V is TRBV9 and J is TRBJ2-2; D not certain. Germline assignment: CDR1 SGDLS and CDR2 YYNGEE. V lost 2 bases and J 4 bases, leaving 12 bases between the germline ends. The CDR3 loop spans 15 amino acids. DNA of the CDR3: TGTGCCAGCAGCGTGGACCCAGGTAGCACCGGGGAGCTGTTTTTT. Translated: CASSVDPGSTGELFF.

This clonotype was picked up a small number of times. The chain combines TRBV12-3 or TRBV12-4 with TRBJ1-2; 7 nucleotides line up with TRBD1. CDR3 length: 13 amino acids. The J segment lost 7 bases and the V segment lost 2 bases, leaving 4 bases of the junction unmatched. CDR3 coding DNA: TGTGCCAGCAGTTTAAGAGGGGGCGCTGGCTACACCTTC. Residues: CASSLRGGAGYTF.

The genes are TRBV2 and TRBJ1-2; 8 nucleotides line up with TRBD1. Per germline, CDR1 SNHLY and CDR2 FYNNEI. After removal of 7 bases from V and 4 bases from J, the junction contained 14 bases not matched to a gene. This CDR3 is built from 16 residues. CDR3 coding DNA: TGTGCCAGCACCCAACTCCCGGACAGGGTGGGCTATGGCTACACCTTC. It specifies CASTQLPDRVGYGYTF. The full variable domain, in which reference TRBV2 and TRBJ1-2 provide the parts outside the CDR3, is EPEVTQTPSHQVTQMGQEVILRCVPISNHLYFYWYRQILGQKVEFLVSFYNNEISEKSEIFDDQFSVERPDGSNFTLKIRSTKLEDSAMYFCASTQLPDRVGYGYTFGSGTRLTVV.

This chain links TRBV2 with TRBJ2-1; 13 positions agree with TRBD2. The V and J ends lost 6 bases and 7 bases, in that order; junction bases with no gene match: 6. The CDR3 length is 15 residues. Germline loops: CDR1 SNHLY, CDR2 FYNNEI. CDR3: CASRRTSGGSNEQFF. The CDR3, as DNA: TGTGCCAGCAGGCGGACTAGCGGGGGCTCGAATGAGCAGTTCTTC.

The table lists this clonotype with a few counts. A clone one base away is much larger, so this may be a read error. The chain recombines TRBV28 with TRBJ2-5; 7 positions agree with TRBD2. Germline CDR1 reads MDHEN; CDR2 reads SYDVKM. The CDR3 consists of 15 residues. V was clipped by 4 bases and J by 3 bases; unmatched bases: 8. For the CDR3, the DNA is TGTGCCAGCAGTTGGGGGGGTGTGGTCAAAGAGACCCAGTACTTC. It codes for CASSWGGVVKETQYF.

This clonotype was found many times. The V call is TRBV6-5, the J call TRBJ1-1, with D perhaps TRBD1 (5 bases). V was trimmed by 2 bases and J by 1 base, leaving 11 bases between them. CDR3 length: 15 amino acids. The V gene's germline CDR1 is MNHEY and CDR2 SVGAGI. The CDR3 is CASSYGTRANTEAFF. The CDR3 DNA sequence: TGTGCCAGCAGTTACGGGACGAGGGCGAACACTGAAGCTTTCTTT.

This CDR3 is CSASGQGGYGYTF. DNA of the CDR3: TGCAGTGCATCGGGACAGGGGGGATATGGCTACACCTTC. This chain links TRBV20-1 with TRBJ1-2; 11 positions agree with TRBD1. CDR1 is DFQATT, CDR2 SNEGSKA, per germline (reference sequence). Losses at the gene ends were 6 bases for V and 5 bases for J; bases not matched to a gene: 5. This CDR3 is built from 13 residues.

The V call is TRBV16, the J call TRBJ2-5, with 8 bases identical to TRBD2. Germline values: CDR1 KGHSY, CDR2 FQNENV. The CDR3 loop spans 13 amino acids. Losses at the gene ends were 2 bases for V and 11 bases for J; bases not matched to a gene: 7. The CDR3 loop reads CASSQKRGIEQYF. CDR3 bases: TGTGCCAGCAGCCAAAAGCGGGGGATTGAGCAGTACTTC.

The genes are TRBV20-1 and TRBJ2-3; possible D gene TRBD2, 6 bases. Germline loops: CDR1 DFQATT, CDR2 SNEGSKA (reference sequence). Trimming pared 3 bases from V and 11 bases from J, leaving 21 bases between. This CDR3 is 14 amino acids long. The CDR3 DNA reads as TGCAGTGCTAGCGCATCCGGGAGCTTCGTAGGGCAGTATTTT. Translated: CSASASGSFVGQYF.

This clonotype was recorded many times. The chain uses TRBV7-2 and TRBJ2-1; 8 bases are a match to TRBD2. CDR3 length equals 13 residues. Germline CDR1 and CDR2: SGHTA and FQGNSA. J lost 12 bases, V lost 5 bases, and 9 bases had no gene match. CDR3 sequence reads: CASSRLVAGWQFF. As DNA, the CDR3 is TGTGCCAGCAGCCGGTTAGTAGCGGGATGGCAGTTCTTC.

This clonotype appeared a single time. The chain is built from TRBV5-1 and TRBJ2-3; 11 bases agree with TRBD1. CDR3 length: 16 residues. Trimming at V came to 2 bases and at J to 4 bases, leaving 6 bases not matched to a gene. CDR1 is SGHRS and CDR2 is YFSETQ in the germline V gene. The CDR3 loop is CASSLVGQGAPDTQYF. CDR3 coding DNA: TGCGCCAGCAGCTTAGTAGGACAGGGGGCCCCAGATACGCAGTATTTT.

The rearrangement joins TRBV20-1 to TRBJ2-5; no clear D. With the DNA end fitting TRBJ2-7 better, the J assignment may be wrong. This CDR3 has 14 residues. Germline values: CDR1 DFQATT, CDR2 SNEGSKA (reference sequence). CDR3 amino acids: CSARGATGYYEQYF. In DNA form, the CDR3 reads TGCAGTGCTAGAGGCGCGACCGGTTACTACGAGCAGTACTTC.

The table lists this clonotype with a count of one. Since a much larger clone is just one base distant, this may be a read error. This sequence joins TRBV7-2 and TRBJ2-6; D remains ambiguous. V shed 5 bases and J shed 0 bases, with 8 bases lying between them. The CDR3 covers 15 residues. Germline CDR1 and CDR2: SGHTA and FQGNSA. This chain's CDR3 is CASSVENSGANVLTF. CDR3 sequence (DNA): TGTGCCAGCAGCGTGGAAAACTCTGGGGCCAACGTCCTGACTTTC.

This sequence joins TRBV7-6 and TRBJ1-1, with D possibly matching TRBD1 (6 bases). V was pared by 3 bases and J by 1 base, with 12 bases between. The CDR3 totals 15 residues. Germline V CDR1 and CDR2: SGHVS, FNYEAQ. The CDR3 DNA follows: TGTGCCAGCAGCTTTTCCATGGGACAGAACACTGAAGCTTTCTTT. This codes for CASSFSMGQNTEAFF.

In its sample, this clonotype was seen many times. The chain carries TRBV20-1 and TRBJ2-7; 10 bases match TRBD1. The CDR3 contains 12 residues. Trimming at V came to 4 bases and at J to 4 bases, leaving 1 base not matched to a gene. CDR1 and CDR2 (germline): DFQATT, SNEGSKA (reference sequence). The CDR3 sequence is CSAKDRGYEQYF. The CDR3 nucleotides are TGCAGTGCTAAGGACAGGGGGTACGAGCAGTACTTC.

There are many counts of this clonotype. The CDR3 sequence is CASSLRTSGTDTQYF. The CDR3, as DNA: TGTGCCAGCAGTTTGAGGACTAGTGGCACAGATACGCAGTATTTT. The chain joins TRBV14 to TRBJ2-3, with 7 bases aligning to TRBD2. V shed 6 bases and J 1 base; nucleotides not matched to a gene: 7. The CDR3 covers 15 residues. Germline CDR1 reads SGHDN; CDR2 reads FVKESK.

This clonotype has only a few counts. The DNA for the CDR3 is TGTGCCAGCAGTGAATCGGGTAGCGGGATCAAGCGTTTCGGGAATGAGCAGTTCTTC. Protein product: CASSESGSGIKRFGNEQFF. The chain couples TRBV25-1 to TRBJ2-1, with 8 bases fitting TRBD2. This CDR3 contains 19 residues. Per germline, CDR1 MGHDK and CDR2 SYGVNS. The trim removed 1 base at V and 7 bases at J, leaving 18 bases unmatched.

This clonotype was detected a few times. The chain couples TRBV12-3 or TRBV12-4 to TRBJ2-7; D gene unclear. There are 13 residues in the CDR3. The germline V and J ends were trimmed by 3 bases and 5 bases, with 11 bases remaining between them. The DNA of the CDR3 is TGTGCCAGCAGTTTCCCCCCTTACAACGAGCAGTACTTC. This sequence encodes CASSFPPYNEQYF.

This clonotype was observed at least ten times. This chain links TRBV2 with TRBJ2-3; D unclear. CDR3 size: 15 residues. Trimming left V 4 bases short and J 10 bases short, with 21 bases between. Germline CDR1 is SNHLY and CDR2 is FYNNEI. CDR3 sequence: CASSAPAVEPVPQYF. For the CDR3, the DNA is TGTGCCAGCAGTGCCCCAGCAGTGGAACCCGTTCCGCAGTATTTT.